The 8 T cell receptor beta chains reported below all come from one sample, sequenced in a study of blood T cell repertoires in COVID-19. The table came from immunoSEQ multiplex PCR; TCRdb's copy has only in-frame clones and leaves some out. The sample lists under 300,000 clones, about 82% occurring once. Sequencing input: peripheral blood. These receptors were taken from a woman aged 60-75 years with active or convalescent COVID-19.

V gene TRBV9 combines with J gene TRBJ1-1, with no clear D. This CDR3 is built from 15 residues. From germline, CDR1 is SGDLS and CDR2 YYNGEE. Trimming took off 6 bases at V and 0 bases at J, with 15 bases between the two ends. CDR3 protein: CASTREVSMNTEAFF. Written as DNA, the CDR3 is TGTGCCAGCACCAGAGAGGTTTCTATGAACACTGAAGCTTTCTTT. The full variable domain, its missing parts supplied by reference TRBV9 and TRBJ1-1, is DSGVTQTPKHLITATGQRVTLRCSPRSGDLSVYWYQQSLDQGLQFLIQYYNGEERAKGNILERFSAQQFPDLHSELNLSSLELGDSALYFCASTREVSMNTEAFFGQGTRLTVV.

The J gene is TRBJ2-1, the V gene TRBV4-2; 8 bases line up with TRBD2. CDR1 is LGHNA and CDR2 is YNFKEQ in the germline V gene. V lost 1 base to trimming and J lost 7 bases; unmatched junction nucleotides: 9. CDR3 length equals 16 residues. CDR3 DNA sequence: TGTGCCAGCAGCCAAGGGGGGCTAGCGGGTAGGAATGAGCAGTTCTTC. Amino acids: CASSQGGLAGRNEQFF.

V and J are TRBV5-1 and TRBJ1-1; 7 positions match TRBD1. Trimming at V came to 4 bases and at J to 0 bases, leaving 3 bases not matched to a gene. Looked up from germline, CDR1 is SGHRS and CDR2 is YFSETQ. The CDR3 contains 14 residues. The CDR3 DNA sequence: TGCGCCAGCAGCGTGGACAGGATGAACACTGAAGCTTTCTTT. This gives the protein CASSVDRMNTEAFF.

Only a few counts were recorded for this clone. This rearrangement joins TRBV6-5 to TRBJ1-1; D is unresolved. The CDR3 totals 13 residues. V gave up 4 bases and J gave up 4 bases, with 10 bases separating them. Germline CDR1 MNHEY, CDR2 SVGAGI. The CDR3 region has the DNA TGTGCCAGCAGTTCCGGGGTAGGCACTGAAGCTTTCTTT. Translation: CASSSGVGTEAFF.

The genes are TRBV28 and TRBJ1-4; 8 bases line up with TRBD1. Looked up from germline, CDR1 is MDHEN and CDR2 is SYDVKM. V gave up 6 bases and J gave up 16 bases; unmatched junction bases: 7. The CDR3 runs to 11 residues. DNA of the CDR3: TGTGCCAGCAGCATACAGGGGGATCGGTTTTTT. Protein sequence: CASSIQGDRFF.

The V call is TRBV9, the J call TRBJ2-5, with TRBD2 identical over 10 bases. Germline loops: CDR1 SGDLS, CDR2 YYNGEE. Trimming cost V 3 bases and J 1 base; bases outside gene matches: 6. This CDR3 has 16 amino acids. CDR3 nucleotide sequence: TGTGCCAGCAGCGCCAGACTAGCGGGTAGCCAAGAGACCCAGTACTTC. Translation: CASSARLAGSQETQYF. The whole variable domain, remainder taken from reference TRBV9 and TRBJ2-5, is DSGVTQTPKHLITATGQRVTLRCSPRSGDLSVYWYQQSLDQGLQFLIQYYNGEERAKGNILERFSAQQFPDLHSELNLSSLELGDSALYFCASSARLAGSQETQYFGPGTRLLVL.

The chain links TRBV5-4 to TRBJ2-7; 7 nucleotides align to TRBD1. CDR3 length equals 16 residues. The V segment lost 3 bases and the J segment 2 bases; nucleotides outside the gene matches: 11. Looked up from germline, CDR1 is SGHNT and CDR2 is YYREEE (reference sequence). For the CDR3, the DNA is TGTGCCAGCAGCTACCGCTTACAGGGGCCGACCTACGAGCAGTACTTC. Protein product: CASSYRLQGPTYEQYF.

The rearrangement uses TRBV1 and TRBJ2-2; TRBD1 is the table's D call, not checked against the DNA. TRBV1 is assigned pseudogene status. This CDR3 spans 16 amino acids. CDR3: CTSSQPGQGRSGELFF. The CDR3 DNA reads as TGCACCAGCAGCCAGCCGGGACAGGGAAGGTCCGGGGAGCTGTTTTTT.